This T cell receptor (beta chain) originates from a study of coeliac disease. Study background: Disease groups: newly diagnosed active, refractory type I, gluten-free-diet controlled. Refractory coeliac disease type I meant no gluten-free diet response for over 12 months. The study, taken as a whole, reports: Most TRB amino acid sequences occurred in only one sample.

Sequencing used immunoSEQ multiplex PCR; TCRdb keeps in-frame clones, though not all of them. The profile shows roughly 7,000 clones, about 73% of them singletons. V was shortened by 7 bases and J by 4 bases, with 18 bases between the two germline ends. Germline-derived CDR1 and CDR2 are SNHLY and FYNNEI. There are 15 residues in the CDR3. Regarding this clone: Antigen unknown.

The chain links TRBV2 to TRBJ2-3, with D possibly TRBD2 on 6 matching bases. The TCR was taken from a man between 25 and 39 years old with celiac disease. The sequenced sample consisted of lamina propria lymphocytes from the gut. The CDR3 nucleotides are TGTGCCAGCATTCCGAGCGGGCAGATGTCAGATACGCAGTATTTT. Its translation: CASIPSGQMSDTQYF.